These 16 T cell receptor beta chains came from one sample sequenced in a study of blood T cell repertoires in COVID-19. The assay was immunoSEQ multiplex PCR, and TCRdb's table has in-frame clones only and misses some. The sample holds about 120,000 clones; about 86% are singletons and the top ten take about 8%. The specimen was peripheral blood. The receptors stem from a man aged 65-85 years who had recovered from COVID-19.

This rearrangement joins TRBV2 to TRBJ2-7; D possibly uses TRBD1 or TRBD2 (6 bases each). This CDR3 has 12 amino acids. Per germline, CDR1 SNHLY and CDR2 FYNNEI. The ends were cut back, 8 bases at V and 4 bases at J, with 12 bases in the middle. CDR3 sequence reads: CASRGGRYEQYF. The CDR3 DNA reads as TGTGCCAGCCGTGGGGGGCGGTACGAGCAGTACTTC. Using reference TRBV2 and TRBJ2-7 for the parts outside the CDR3, the full variable domain is EPEVTQTPSHQVTQMGQEVILRCVPISNHLYFYWYRQILGQKVEFLVSFYNNEISEKSEIFDDQFSVERPDGSNFTLKIRSTKLEDSAMYFCASRGGRYEQYFGPGTRLTVT.

The chain couples TRBV5-1 to TRBJ1-5; maybe TRBD1 (5 bases). This CDR3 spans 15 amino acids. Trimming left V 0 bases short and J 3 bases short, with 10 bases between. The germline gives CDR1 SGHRS, CDR2 YFSETQ. The CDR3 coding sequence is TGCGCCAGCAGCTTGGGGCAGGGCTACAATCAGCCCCAGCATTTT. The encoded protein is CASSLGQGYNQPQHF.

This clone has just one count. The chain couples TRBV4-2 to TRBJ2-3; D is ambiguous. V lost 0 bases and J 1 base, leaving 11 bases between the germline ends. The CDR3 extends over 16 amino acids. Germline lookup yields CDR1 LGHNA and CDR2 YNFKEQ. The CDR3 sequence: CASSQDSHAGTDTQYF. CDR3 in DNA: TGTGCCAGCAGCCAAGATAGTCACGCCGGCACAGATACGCAGTATTTT.

The rearrangement uses TRBV6-5 and TRBJ2-7; 7 bases are shared with TRBD2. Germline loops: CDR1 MNHEY, CDR2 SVGAGI. V dropped 6 bases and J dropped 1; count of bases not matched to a gene: 9. There are 15 residues in the CDR3. The CDR3 region is CASRYLSGGSYEQYF. The DNA for the CDR3 is TGTGCCAGCAGGTATCTTTCGGGGGGTTCCTACGAGCAGTACTTC.

Here the CDR3 reads CASSSQQGTGNTIYF. DNA for the CDR3: TGTGCCAGCAGCTCCCAGCAGGGAACTGGAAACACCATATATTTT. The rearrangement links TRBV5-5 to TRBJ1-3, with D perhaps matching TRBD1 (5 bases). From germline, CDR1 is SGHKS and CDR2 YYEKEE (reference sequence). The CDR3 consists of 15 residues. Between the trimmed V and J ends, which lost 3 bases and 2 bases, there was a span of 12 bases.

The V and J genes are TRBV30 and TRBJ1-5, with 9 bases aligning to TRBD1. This CDR3 contains 15 residues. CDR1 GTSNPN and CDR2 SVGIG come from the germline V gene (reference sequence). J was trimmed by 3 bases and V by 4 bases; bases with no gene match: 7. The CDR3 DNA reads TGTGCCTGGAATCTCCGGGACAGGGACAATCAGCCCCAGCATTTT. Translating it yields CAWNLRDRDNQPQHF.

The V and J genes are TRBV19 and TRBJ2-1; 10 bases fit TRBD2. V lost 4 bases, J lost 2 bases, and 2 bases stayed unmatched. The CDR3 contains 15 residues. Germline V gene data show CDR1 as LNHDA and CDR2 as SQIVND (reference sequence). This chain's CDR3 is CASSTLAGAYNEQFF. CDR3 DNA: TGTGCCAGTAGTACCCTAGCGGGAGCCTACAATGAGCAGTTCTTC. The whole variable domain, remainder taken from reference TRBV19 and TRBJ2-1, is DGGITQSPKYLFRKEGQNVTLSCEQNLNHDAMYWYRQDPGQGLRLIYYSQIVNDFQKGDIAEGYSVSREKKESFPLTVTSAQKNPTAFYLCASSTLAGAYNEQFFGPGTRLTVL.

The rearrangement uses TRBV5-4 and TRBJ2-1; D is perhaps TRBD2 (6 bases). Germline CDR1 reads SGHNT; CDR2 reads YYREEE (reference sequence). The CDR3 loop spans 14 amino acids. Trimming shortened V by 4 bases and J by 6 bases, and 14 bases separated the two germline ends. The CDR3 DNA sequence: TGTGCCAGCAGCCCGGGACTGGCTTCCAATGAGCAGTTCTTC. It codes for CASSPGLASNEQFF.

The chain couples TRBV6-1 to TRBJ1-6; D remains ambiguous. The CDR3 covers 17 residues. V shed 1 base and J shed 0 bases, with 10 bases lying between them. The germline gives CDR1 MNHNS, CDR2 SASEGT. CDR3 protein: CASSEDQRSSYNSPLHF. The CDR3 DNA is TGTGCCAGCAGTGAAGATCAGAGGAGCTCCTATAATTCACCCCTCCACTTT.

The gene calls are TRBV6-4 and TRBJ2-2, with 13 bases identical to TRBD2. The CDR3 totals 16 residues. Unmatched junction bases numbered 5, after V lost 4 bases and J lost 6 bases. Germline CDR1 is MRHNA and CDR2 is SNTAGT. The CDR3, as DNA: TGTGCCAGCAGTGGGACTAGCGGGGGATGCCCCGGGGAGCTGTTTTTT. Protein: CASSGTSGGCPGELFF.

This clone appeared a single time. The chain combines TRBV7-2 with TRBJ2-7, with 9 nucleotides matching TRBD2. CDR3 length: 14 amino acids. The V gene end was trimmed by 7 bases and the J gene end by 7 bases; junction bases not matched to a gene: 11. The germline V gene encodes CDR1 SGHTA and CDR2 FQGNSA. The CDR3 spells CASMVAGDTGEQYF. DNA of the CDR3: TGTGCCAGCATGGTAGCGGGAGATACCGGGGAGCAGTACTTC.

To note about this clone: The identical CDR3 is also encoded by other nucleotide sequences in the sample. V gene TRBV2 combines with J gene TRBJ1-2, with a weak D call TRBD1 (5 bases). The V end lost 3 bases, the J end lost 4 bases, and 12 bases lay between the germline ends. From germline, CDR1 is SNHLY and CDR2 FYNNEI. The CDR3 consists of 14 residues. CDR3 DNA sequence: TGTGCCAGCAGTGAGGGCAGGGTATCCTATGGCTACACCTTC. Its protein product is CASSEGRVSYGYTF.

This clone appeared a few times. V usage is TRBV12-3 or TRBV12-4 and J usage is TRBJ1-6; D is unresolved. The CDR3 totals 12 residues. With 7 bases removed from V and 6 bases from J, the gap between germline ends came to 7 bases. The CDR3: CASTRSNSPLHF. CDR3 nucleotide sequence: TGTGCCAGCACGCGGAGTAATTCACCCCTCCACTTT.

The J gene is TRBJ1-4, the V gene TRBV19; tentative D call: TRBD1 (5 bases). The V gene lost 5 bases and the J gene lost 2 bases, with 15 bases spanning the gap. The length of the CDR3 is 16 residues. Per the germline V gene, CDR1 is LNHDA and CDR2 is SQIVND (reference sequence). Here the CDR3 DNA reads TGTGCCAGTAGTCCCCGAAGGCAGGGCACTAATGAAAAACTGTTTTTT. It encodes CASSPRRQGTNEKLFF.

The sample holds one count of this clone. V gene TRBV4-3 combines with J gene TRBJ2-5; TRBD2 aligns across 9 bases. Germline V lookup: CDR1 LGHNA, CDR2 YSLEER. CDR3 length: 18 residues. The V segment lost 0 bases and the J segment 5 bases; nucleotides outside the gene matches: 13. The CDR3 DNA follows: TGCGCCAGCAGCCAAGAGTTAGGGCTAGCGGGGTCCAGGGAGACCCAGTACTTC. Its translation is CASSQELGLAGSRETQYF.

This clone appeared once. The rearrangement uses TRBV5-6 and TRBJ1-4; D is ambiguous. This CDR3 region has 15 residues. Germline V gene lookup returns CDR1 SGHDT and CDR2 YYEEEE. V dropped 3 bases and J dropped 0 bases, with 9 bases sitting between them. The CDR3 spells CASSYYSTTNEKLFF. The CDR3 DNA reads TGTGCCAGCAGCTATTACAGTACAACTAATGAAAAACTGTTTTTT.